The TCR beta chain described here comes from a study of T cell repertoires in cytomegalovirus infection. Overall study: The authors used CMV epitopes that were HLA-C-restricted (recently identified) and HLA-B-restricted (well studied). Public signatures in TCR beta pointed to CMV infection and matching HLA type.

Points from the study as a whole: Carriers of CMV and the relevant HLA type were discriminated by public TCR beta frequency. Ex vivo, HLA-C-restricted CMV-specific TCR beta clonotypes prevailed over the rest of the response.

TCRdb itself ran the reads through MiXCR, one entry per CDR3 protein. Altogether 550,000 to 700,000 distinct CDR3 sequences are present, 40% being singletons, with the ten largest covering roughly 50%. Notes on this clonotype: The target antigen is unknown.

This clonotype was sampled from a human donor in good health (CMV status not recorded). Some clones in this sample may be carry-over from other donors' samples. The sample here was cultured PBMCs, taken from culture after CMV antigen stimulation.

DNA of the CDR3: TGTGCCAGCAGCTTAACTAAGGGTGGGCAGTTCTTC. Protein sequence: CASSLTKGGQFF. The genes are TRBV5-6 and TRBJ2-1, with D hard to call. V was cut by 2 bases and J by 12 bases, with 12 bases left in between. Germline CDR1 SGHDT, CDR2 YYEEEE. The CDR3 has 12 residues.